These 27 T cell receptor beta chains were all obtained from the same sample, sequenced in a study of cytomegalovirus exposure and HLA in healthy donors. With 60 Vbeta and 13 Jbeta primers, the PCR was carried out. Sequenced by immunoSEQ multiplex PCR; TCRdb stores in-frame clones only, minus some. Of around 120,000 clones detected, 9.5% appear once; the ten largest clones hold less than 4%. The sequenced sample consisted of PBMCs. The receptors originated from a man aged 25 to 40 in good health and CMV-seronegative.

A few counts support this clone. The chain links TRBV5-4 to TRBJ2-2, with 10 nucleotides matching TRBD1. This CDR3 is built from 15 residues. CDR1 SGHNT and CDR2 YYREEE come from the germline V gene (reference sequence). After removal of 4 bases from V and 4 bases from J, the junction contained 4 bases not matched to a gene. CDR3 residues: CASSPRTGGTGELFF. CDR3 bases: TGTGCCAGCAGCCCCCGGACAGGGGGCACCGGGGAGCTGTTTTTT.

The chain has TRBV19 and TRBJ2-5, with TRBD1 matching 7 bases. Germline trimming cut 3 bases from V and 2 bases from J; bases unmatched to any gene: 15. Germline assignment: CDR1 LNHDA and CDR2 SQIVND (reference sequence). The CDR3 has 18 residues. CDR3 region: CASSMYLFRGQLQETQYF. In DNA, the CDR3 is TGTGCCAGTAGTATGTACCTTTTTAGGGGGCAACTGCAAGAGACCCAGTACTTC.

Remarks on this clone: This same CDR3 is encoded by further DNA sequences in the sample. The chain links TRBV6-5 to TRBJ2-3; weak D call: TRBD2 (6 bases). The CDR3 extends over 13 amino acids. CDR1 MNHEY and CDR2 SVGAGI come from the germline V gene. Deletions cut 5 bases from V and 4 bases from J, with 10 bases between. The CDR3 here is CASSPTGADTQYF. The CDR3 DNA reads TGTGCCAGCAGTCCTACGGGGGCAGATACGCAGTATTTT.

Only a few counts were recorded for this clone. J is TRBJ1-1 and V is TRBV5-1; no firm D call. V was cut by 4 bases and J by 7 bases, with 17 bases left in between. Germline CDR1 is SGHRS and CDR2 is YFSETQ. This CDR3 is built from 14 residues. For the CDR3, the DNA is TGCGCCAGCAGCCCTCCCGGGGATTCGGGTGAAGCTTTCTTT. It encodes CASSPPGDSGEAFF. The full variable domain, completed using reference TRBV5-1 and TRBJ1-1, is KAGVTQTPRYLIKTRGQQVTLSCSPISGHRSVSWYQQTPGQGLQFLFEYFSETQRNKGNFPGRFSGRQFSNSRSEMNVSTLELGDSALYLCASSPPGDSGEAFFGQGTRLTVV.

The V gene is TRBV5-6, the J gene TRBJ2-1, with 7 bases that match TRBD2. CDR1 SGHDT and CDR2 YYEEEE come from the germline V gene. The CDR3 covers 18 residues. V was pared by 0 bases and J by 10 bases, with 19 bases of the junction left unmatched. CDR3 loop: CASSLGSLGGGLPPEQFF. CDR3 bases: TGTGCCAGCAGCTTGGGTAGCCTCGGGGGAGGGCTACCTCCGGAGCAGTTCTTC.

This clone appeared a few times. The rearrangement links TRBV7-9 to TRBJ2-7, with D perhaps matching TRBD1 (5 bases). V dropped 4 bases and J dropped 2 bases, with 12 bases sitting between them. The CDR3 is 14 amino acids. The germline gives CDR1 SEHNR, CDR2 FQNEAQ (reference sequence). CDR3 DNA sequence: TGTGCCAGCAGCTCCTCGACAGCAGCCTACGAGCAGTACTTC. Translation gives CASSSSTAAYEQYF.

There are a few counts of this clone. CDR3: CASSIVTSGTYNEQFF. CDR3 coding DNA: TGTGCCAGTAGTATAGTCACTAGCGGGACCTACAATGAGCAGTTCTTC. The chain carries TRBV19 and TRBJ2-1; TRBD2 matches at 10 bases. Germline V gives CDR1 LNHDA, CDR2 SQIVND (reference sequence). CDR3 length: 16 residues. Trimming removed 1 base from V and 2 bases from J; junction bases left unmatched: 2.

This sequence joins TRBV19 and TRBJ1-5, with D possibly matching TRBD1 (6 bases). Trimming removed 4 bases from V and 7 bases from J, with 14 bases in between. CDR3 size: 14 residues. Germline assignment: CDR1 LNHDA and CDR2 SQIVND (reference sequence). CDR3 loop: CASSTQGQQQPQHF. The CDR3 DNA reads TGTGCCAGTAGTACACAGGGTCAACAGCAGCCCCAGCATTTT.

Only a few counts were recorded for this clone. V usage is TRBV4-1 and J usage is TRBJ1-5; 7 positions match TRBD1. V shed 1 base and J 4 bases; nucleotides not matched to a gene: 4. CDR3 length equals 15 residues. CDR1 MGHRA and CDR2 YSYEKL come from the germline V gene. The chain's CDR3 is CASSQGGQLNQPQHF. The CDR3 coding sequence is TGCGCCAGCAGCCAAGGGGGACAGTTGAATCAGCCCCAGCATTTT.

V and J are TRBV19 and TRBJ2-5; 14 positions agree with TRBD2. The CDR3 is 19 amino acids. V lost 5 bases to trimming and J lost 2 bases; unmatched junction nucleotides: 13. Germline V lookup: CDR1 LNHDA, CDR2 SQIVND (reference sequence). For the CDR3, the DNA is TGTGCCAGTAGTGAACAACCGGGACTAGCGGGGGTAATGCAAGAGACCCAGTACTTC. This sequence encodes CASSEQPGLAGVMQETQYF.

This clone has only a few counts. The V and J genes are TRBV10-3 and TRBJ2-3, with 11 positions matching TRBD2. Germline assignment: CDR1 ENHRY and CDR2 SYGVKD. The CDR3 covers 14 residues. V trimming: 5 bases; J trimming: 4 bases; junction bases outside the gene matches: 2. CDR3 amino acids: CAISTSGGSDTQYF. DNA for the CDR3: TGTGCCATCAGTACTAGCGGGGGTTCAGATACGCAGTATTTT.

This clone appeared a few times. This chain links TRBV30 with TRBJ1-1, with D unresolved. The length of the CDR3 is 13 residues. Per germline, CDR1 GTSNPN and CDR2 SVGIG (reference sequence). V gave up 2 bases and J gave up 1 base, with 8 bases separating them. CDR3 sequence: CAWSLAPNTEAFF. The CDR3 DNA reads as TGTGCCTGGAGTTTGGCTCCGAACACTGAAGCTTTCTTT. Supplemented by reference TRBV30 and TRBJ1-1, the full variable domain reads SQTIHQWPATLVQPVGSPLSLECTVEGTSNPNLYWYRQAAGRGLQLLFYSVGIGQISSEVPQNLSASRPQDRQFILSSKKLLLSDSGFYLCAWSLAPNTEAFFGQGTRLTVV.

This clone occurred a few times. The chain is built from TRBV19 and TRBJ1-5; 7 bases map to TRBD1. This CDR3 spans 14 amino acids. Germline lookup yields CDR1 LNHDA and CDR2 SQIVND (reference sequence). Germline trimming cut 4 bases from V and 5 bases from J; bases unmatched to any gene: 5. This chain's CDR3 is CASSRYRGDQPQHF. CDR3 nucleotides: TGTGCCAGTAGTAGATACAGGGGCGATCAGCCCCAGCATTTT.

The chain uses TRBV13 and TRBJ2-5; 8 positions agree with TRBD2. The germline CDR1 and CDR2 sequences are PRHDT and FYEKMQ (reference sequence). The CDR3 sequence is 14 residues long. With V trimmed by 6 bases and J by 4 bases, 7 bases remained unmatched. The CDR3 loop reads CASSRREGGETQYF. The CDR3 DNA reads TGTGCCAGCAGTCGCCGGGAGGGAGGAGAGACCCAGTACTTC.

In its sample, this clone was seen a few times. The chain has TRBV29-1 and TRBJ2-5; 9 nucleotides match TRBD1. This CDR3 spans 12 amino acids. The trim removed 6 bases at V and 4 bases at J, leaving 3 bases unmatched. Germline CDR1 SQVTM, CDR2 ANQGSEA. The CDR3 DNA is TGCAGCGTCCCGGACAGGGGAGAGACCCAGTACTTC. It yields the protein CSVPDRGETQYF.

The rearrangement links TRBV18 to TRBJ1-3; TRBD1 matches at 7 bases. The junction had 3 bases not matched to a gene; V was cut back by 5 bases and J by 2 bases. The length of the CDR3 is 14 residues. Germline V gives CDR1 KGHSH, CDR2 LQKENI. The CDR3 sequence is CASSLGTAGNTIYF. In nucleotides, the CDR3 is TGTGCCAGCTCATTGGGGACAGCTGGAAACACCATATATTTT.

This clone was seen a handful of times. The rearrangement uses TRBV5-1 and TRBJ2-7; the match to TRBD1 covers 9 bases. Germline CDR1 is SGHRS and CDR2 is YFSETQ. The CDR3 runs 15 residues. After removal of 4 bases from V and 2 bases from J, the junction contained 7 bases not matched to a gene. This chain's CDR3 is CASSGGTGSPYEQYF. The CDR3 DNA follows: TGCGCCAGCAGCGGGGGGACAGGGTCTCCCTACGAGCAGTACTTC.

This clone was found a few times. V is TRBV27 and J is TRBJ1-2; TRBD1 might be the D (6 bases). CDR1 MNHEY and CDR2 SMNVEV come from the germline V gene (reference sequence). There are 14 residues in the CDR3. Trimming removed 5 bases at V and 4 bases at J, with 14 bases between. CDR3 residues: CASSLQGGGYGYTF. The CDR3 nucleotides read TGTGCCAGCAGTCTCCAGGGAGGGGGCTATGGCTACACCTTC.

In its sample, this clone was seen a few times. The chain is built from TRBV7-2 and TRBJ2-5, with 9 bases that match TRBD1. Trimming took 3 bases from V and 4 from J; bases not matched to a gene: 12. Germline V CDR1 and CDR2: SGHTA, FQGNSA. This CDR3 spans 17 amino acids. CDR3 residues: CASSLRVKGQGIETQYF. CDR3 sequence (DNA): TGTGCCAGCAGCTTGAGGGTGAAGGGACAGGGTATAGAGACCCAGTACTTC. The full variable domain, with the rest looked up from reference TRBV7-2 and TRBJ2-5, is GAGVSQSPSNKVTEKGKDVELRCDPISGHTALYWYRQSLGQGLEFLIYFQGNSAPDKSGLPSDRFSAERTGGSVSTLTIQRTQQEDSAVYLCASSLRVKGQGIETQYFGPGTRLLVL.

The chain joins TRBV7-9 to TRBJ2-4, with 8 bases fitting TRBD2. The CDR3 has 13 residues. Germline V gene sequence: CDR1 SEHNR, CDR2 FQNEAQ (reference sequence). Germline trimming cut 6 bases from V and 8 bases from J; bases unmatched to any gene: 6. CDR3 sequence (DNA): TGTGCCAGCAGTCCTCCCGGGGGGGACATTCAGTACTTC. It translates to CASSPPGGDIQYF.

The V gene is TRBV5-4, the J gene TRBJ2-7, with D perhaps matching TRBD1 (5 bases). CDR1 SGHNT and CDR2 YYREEE come from the germline V gene (reference sequence). Trimming stripped 4 bases from V and 0 bases from J, with 11 bases between. The CDR3 totals 14 residues. The CDR3 bases are TGTGCCAGCAGCACGCCAGGGAACTCCTACGAGCAGTACTTC. Translated, it gives CASSTPGNSYEQYF.

The rearrangement links TRBV13 to TRBJ2-2, with 12 bases matching TRBD2. The CDR3 contains 17 residues. Germline-derived CDR1 and CDR2 are PRHDT and FYEKMQ (reference sequence). The V gene end was trimmed by 5 bases and the J gene end by 3 bases; junction bases not matched to a gene: 7. CDR3 coding DNA: TGTGCCAGCAGCCTGTCGAGACTAGCGGGAGACACCGGGGAGCTGTTTTTT. This encodes CASSLSRLAGDTGELFF.

The genes are TRBV6-1 and TRBJ1-1; 8 bases agree with TRBD1. With 6 bases clipped from V and 4 bases from J, the junction kept 4 bases outside the gene matches. The germline V gene has CDR1 MNHNS and CDR2 SASEGT. The CDR3 sequence is 13 residues long. The CDR3 region has the DNA TGTGCCAGCAGGACAGGGGTCGGCACTGAAGCTTTCTTT. This gives the protein CASRTGVGTEAFF.

The chain carries TRBV28 and TRBJ2-7; the match to TRBD1 covers 10 bases. This CDR3 is 15 amino acids long. Germline V gene sequence: CDR1 MDHEN, CDR2 SYDVKM. V trimming: 4 bases; J trimming: 2 bases; junction bases outside the gene matches: 5. The CDR3 DNA reads TGTGCCAGCAGTTCTGCGGGACAGGGGACCTACGAGCAGTACTTC. Encoded protein: CASSSAGQGTYEQYF.

This clone was seen a few times. The chain combines TRBV7-9 with TRBJ2-3; 11 bases align to TRBD2. The trim removed 5 bases at V and 4 bases at J, leaving 5 bases unmatched. Germline CDR1 reads SEHNR; CDR2 reads FQNEAQ (reference sequence). CDR3 length: 15 amino acids. CDR3 residues: CASSTGLADADTQYF. DNA for the CDR3: TGTGCCAGCAGCACGGGACTAGCGGATGCAGATACGCAGTATTTT.

Only a few counts were recorded for this clone. The chain has TRBV2 and TRBJ2-5; the match to TRBD2 covers 7 bases. This CDR3 comprises 14 residues. Trimming removed 4 bases from V and 5 bases from J; junction bases left unmatched: 7. Germline V gene data show CDR1 as SNHLY and CDR2 as FYNNEI. CDR3 in amino acids: CASSGLAFRETQYF. CDR3 DNA sequence: TGTGCCAGCAGTGGACTAGCCTTCCGGGAGACCCAGTACTTC. Looking up the rest from reference TRBV2 and TRBJ2-5 gives the full variable domain: EPEVTQTPSHQVTQMGQEVILRCVPISNHLYFYWYRQILGQKVEFLVSFYNNEISEKSEIFDDQFSVERPDGSNFTLKIRSTKLEDSAMYFCASSGLAFRETQYFGPGTRLLVL.

The table lists this clone with a few counts. V gene TRBV7-8 combines with J gene TRBJ2-7; possible D gene TRBD1, 6 bases. Deletions cut 2 bases from V and 7 bases from J, with 21 bases between. The CDR3 runs 16 residues. The germline V gene has CDR1 SGHVS and CDR2 FQNEAQ. DNA of the CDR3: TGTGCCAGCAGCTTACGAACCGGGACAAAGGCAAATGAGCAGTACTTC. Amino acid sequence: CASSLRTGTKANEQYF.